These T cell receptor beta chains were read from a single sample in a study of blood T cell repertoires in COVID-19. TCRdb's table, derived via immunoSEQ multiplex PCR, lists solely in-frame clones and lacks some. The repertoire includes 80,000 to 100,000 clones, 82% of them detected once, and roughly 10% sits in the top ten. The sample comprised peripheral blood. The receptors shown here come from a man between 65 and 85 years old with active or convalescent COVID-19. The conserved cysteine and the conserved F or W are not part of the CDR3 here. Fields, in order: CDR3 length, V gene, J gene, CDR3 protein.

length: 16; V: TRBV5-4; J: TRBJ1-2; CDR3: ASSLVGVVVQGLDGYT
length: 14; V: TRBV5-1; J: TRBJ2-7; CDR3: ASSVTSGGAPHEQY
length: 14; V: TRBV4-1; J: TRBJ1-1; CDR3: ASSFTREGGNTEAF
length: 13; V: TRBV30; J: TRBJ1-3; CDR3: AWSVLTGIGNTIY
length: 10; V: TRBV7-3; J: TRBJ1-2; CDR3: ASSSGGSGYT
length: 11; V: TRBV24-1; J: TRBJ1-2; CDR3: ATSDTSGVHRT
length: 13; V: TRBV30; J: TRBJ1-5; CDR3: ASNAGGSGNQPQH
length: 13; V: TRBV19; J: TRBJ2-6; CDR3: ASTPGGSGANVLT
length: 14; V: TRBV5-1; J: TRBJ2-2; CDR3: ASSEWTGLNTGELF
length: 10; V: TRBV7-9; J: TRBJ2-7; CDR3: ASSFQGYEQY
length: 12; V: TRBV9; J: TRBJ1-1; CDR3: ASSVSPRGTEAF
length: 12; V: TRBV11-2; J: TRBJ1-2; CDR3: ASSLGTGVRGYT
length: 14; V: TRBV11-1; J: TRBJ2-1; CDR3: ASSLTGTSSYNEQF
length: 13; V: TRBV27; J: TRBJ2-3; CDR3: ASMGQGVRTDTQY
length: 11; V: TRBV6-5; J: TRBJ1-2; CDR3: ASSRTVARGYT
length: 12; V: TRBV18; J: TRBJ1-6; CDR3: ASSPDDRDSPLH
length: 14; V: TRBV7-8; J: TRBJ2-3; CDR3: ASSLLGGGPRNTQY
length: 12; V: TRBV6-5; J: TRBJ1-2; CDR3: ASRLTGQNYGYT
length: 13; V: TRBV10-2; J: TRBJ2-2; CDR3: ASSDGGRWTGELF
length: 13; V: TRBV5-1; J: TRBJ2-2; CDR3: ASRAGTTNTGELF
length: 11; V: TRBV3-1/TRBV3-2; J: TRBJ1-1; CDR3: ASSLTGNTEAF
length: 10; V: TRBV14; J: TRBJ2-1; CDR3: ASSQQALEQF
length: 14; V: TRBV27; J: TRBJ2-1; CDR3: ASRNVAGGNYNEQF
length: 12; V: TRBV7-9; J: TRBJ1-6; CDR3: ASSRGQSNSPLH
length: 13; V: TRBV5-1; J: TRBJ2-7; CDR3: ASSRRASGNYEQY
length: 13; V: TRBV9; J: TRBJ1-3; CDR3: ASSVGPVPGNTIY
length: 13; V: TRBV5-1; J: TRBJ1-2; CDR3: ASSLAPQGARGYT
length: 14; V: TRBV4-1; J: TRBJ2-4; CDR3: ASSQGLQSAKNIQY
length: 13; V: TRBV6-6; J: TRBJ2-2; CDR3: ASSYSTRSTGELF
length: 16; V: TRBV3-1/TRBV3-2; J: TRBJ2-5; CDR3: ASSRPLAGGRAGETQY
length: 13; V: TRBV23-1; J: TRBJ2-2; CDR3: ASGGTVRGTGELF
length: 16; V: TRBV28; J: TRBJ2-2; CDR3: ASNLLGLAGGPTGELF
length: 9; V: TRBV2; J: TRBJ2-3; CDR3: ASGRSDTQY
length: 13; V: TRBV9; J: TRBJ2-1; CDR3: ASSVEAGAYNEQF
length: 12; V: TRBV30; J: TRBJ2-4; CDR3: AWSTTRGGNIQY
length: 10; V: TRBV2; J: TRBJ1-1; CDR3: ASSTGVAEAF
length: 10; V: TRBV5-4; J: TRBJ1-1; CDR3: ASSLLQGEAF
length: 13; V: TRBV18; J: TRBJ1-2; CDR3: ASSPRTGALYGYT
length: 14; V: TRBV23-1; J: TRBJ2-5; CDR3: ASSQSAGGQGETQY
length: 14; V: TRBV5-1; J: TRBJ2-1; CDR3: ASSLTTGSSYNEQF
length: 11; V: TRBV11-2; J: TRBJ1-2; CDR3: ASSRDPGGGYT
length: 15; V: TRBV5-1; J: TRBJ2-1; CDR3: ASSPIVGGTWMGEQF
length: 13; V: TRBV15; J: TRBJ2-1; CDR3: ATSRGDSSYNEQF
length: 14; V: TRBV30; J: TRBJ1-5; CDR3: AWSVGGFGDGQPQH
length: 13; V: TRBV13; J: TRBJ2-7; CDR3: ASSSTGTGAYEQY
length: 12; V: TRBV19; J: TRBJ2-1; CDR3: ASSITPGDNEQF
length: 12; V: TRBV6-6; J: TRBJ1-2; CDR3: ASSYRTGNYGYT
length: 12; V: TRBV21-1; J: TRBJ1-1; CDR3: ASSKGGRGTEAF
length: 17; V: TRBV13; J: TRBJ2-3; CDR3: ASSTTLAGGRFEADTQY
length: 10; V: TRBV2; J: TRBJ1-2; CDR3: ASSAAGKGYT
length: 13; V: TRBV6-6; J: TRBJ2-1; CDR3: ASSQNTGTYNEQF
length: 12; V: TRBV29-1; J: TRBJ2-2; CDR3: SASGGGIAGELF
length: 11; V: TRBV7-9; J: TRBJ2-3; CDR3: ASSLPLRDTQY
length: 14; V: TRBV14; J: TRBJ1-6; CDR3: ASSLGNPLGNSPLH
length: 12; V: TRBV2; J: TRBJ1-4; CDR3: ASRFDRNNEKLF
length: 12; V: TRBV6-5; J: TRBJ1-1; CDR3: ASSYPEANTEAF
length: 13; V: TRBV9; J: TRBJ1-5; CDR3: ASSVDPLSNQPQH
length: 12; V: TRBV2; J: TRBJ2-3; CDR3: ASSEGWATDTQY